A selection of T cell receptor beta chains follows, all from one sample in a study of shared clonotypes between healthy human individuals. The protocol was immunoSEQ multiplex PCR, while the TCRdb copy is restricted to in-frame clones and leaves out a portion. The data contain 2 million or so clones, around 96% of them singletons. Material: naive CD8+ T cells sorted from blood. Receptor source: a man between 18 and 29 years old in good health. Both conserved end residues are part of each CDR3. D genes are given only for firm matches. Clone size is shown for a subset of rows, as once, few, many or a class of expanded clone.

V gene: TRBV27; J gene: TRBJ2-7; D gene: TRBD2; clone size: -; CDR3 DNA: TGTGCCAGCAGTCCCACTAGCGTAGAAACCTACGAGCAGTACTTC; CDR3 protein: CASSPTSVETYEQYF
V gene: TRBV4-3; J gene: TRBJ1-2; D gene: -; clone size: -; CDR3 DNA: TGCGCCAGCAGCCAAGTTGGCTGGGACTATGGCTACACCTTC; CDR3 protein: CASSQVGWDYGYTF
V gene: TRBV27; J gene: TRBJ2-7; D gene: TRBD1; clone size: -; CDR3 DNA: TGTGCCAGCAGTGTAGGGACAGGGTTAAGGTACGAGCAGTACTTC; CDR3 protein: CASSVGTGLRYEQYF
V gene: TRBV2; J gene: TRBJ1-1; D gene: -; clone size: -; CDR3 DNA: TGTGCCAGCAGTGATACCGTGAACACTGAAGCTTTCTTT; CDR3 protein: CASSDTVNTEAFF
V gene: TRBV28; J gene: TRBJ2-2; D gene: -; clone size: -; CDR3 DNA: TGTGCCAGCAGTGAGGTCCCTGGGGGCGGGGAGCTGTTTTTT; CDR3 protein: CASSEVPGGGELFF
V gene: TRBV5-5; J gene: TRBJ2-7; D gene: TRBD2; clone size: -; CDR3 DNA: TGTGCCAGCAGCCCAGGGCTAGCGGGCTCCTACGAGCAGTACTTC; CDR3 protein: CASSPGLAGSYEQYF
V gene: TRBV28; J gene: TRBJ2-7; D gene: TRBD1; clone size: -; CDR3 DNA: TGTGCCAGCAGTTCCCGGGACAGGGAATACGAGCAGTACTTC; CDR3 protein: CASSSRDREYEQYF
V gene: TRBV5-1; J gene: TRBJ2-1; D gene: TRBD2; clone size: -; CDR3 DNA: TGCGCCAGCAGCTTGGCAGCTAGCGGGGGAGTCGAGCAGTTCTTC; CDR3 protein: CASSLAASGGVEQFF
V gene: TRBV12-5; J gene: TRBJ1-2; D gene: -; clone size: -; CDR3 DNA: TGTGCTAGTGGCCCGGACGGCTATGGCTACACCTTC; CDR3 protein: CASGPDGYGYTF
V gene: TRBV29-1; J gene: TRBJ1-3; D gene: TRBD1; clone size: -; CDR3 DNA: TGCAGCGTTGAAGATTGGCAGGGGGCAGTTGCTGGAAACACCATATATTTT; CDR3 protein: CSVEDWQGAVAGNTIYF
V gene: TRBV27; J gene: TRBJ2-7; D gene: TRBD1; clone size: -; CDR3 DNA: TGTGCCAGCAGTCTGACAGGGACATTTCCCATACCCTACGAGCAGTACTTC; CDR3 protein: CASSLTGTFPIPYEQYF
V gene: TRBV27; J gene: TRBJ2-7; D gene: TRBD2; clone size: -; CDR3 DNA: TGTGCCAGCAGTTTGGGGGGGAGCCCCTACGAGCAGTACTTC; CDR3 protein: CASSLGGSPYEQYF
V gene: TRBV2; J gene: TRBJ2-2; D gene: -; clone size: once; CDR3 DNA: TGTGCCAGCAGTGAATACCAGAACACCGGGGAGCTGTTTTTT; CDR3 protein: CASSEYQNTGELFF
V gene: TRBV27; J gene: TRBJ2-7; D gene: TRBD1; clone size: -; CDR3 DNA: TGTGCCAGCACCGGGACAGGGCGGTACGAGCAGTACTTC; CDR3 protein: CASTGTGRYEQYF
V gene: TRBV9; J gene: TRBJ2-1; D gene: -; clone size: -; CDR3 DNA: TGTGCCAGCAGCGAAAGAGACTCCCCCTCCTACAATGAGCAGTTCTTC; CDR3 protein: CASSERDSPSYNEQFF
V gene: TRBV28; J gene: TRBJ2-7; D gene: -; clone size: once; CDR3 DNA: TGTGCCAGCACAGTACAGCAAGGCAACGAGCAGTACTTC; CDR3 protein: CASTVQQGNEQYF
V gene: TRBV28; J gene: TRBJ2-2; D gene: TRBD1; clone size: -; CDR3 DNA: TGTGCCAGCAGTTTACCCGACAGGGCTAACACCGGGGAGCTGTTTTTT; CDR3 protein: CASSLPDRANTGELFF
V gene: TRBV5-6; J gene: TRBJ2-1; D gene: TRBD2; clone size: -; CDR3 DNA: TGTGCCAGCAGGGTAGCGGGAGGGCAGAATGAGCAGTTCTTC; CDR3 protein: CASRVAGGQNEQFF
V gene: TRBV7-9; J gene: TRBJ2-7; D gene: -; clone size: once; CDR3 DNA: TGTGCCAGCAGCCCGGGCGGCTCCTACGAGCAGTACTTC; CDR3 protein: CASSPGGSYEQYF
V gene: TRBV27; J gene: TRBJ2-5; D gene: TRBD1; clone size: -; CDR3 DNA: TGTGCCAGCAGGGGACAGGGGGCTGGGGAGACCCAGTACTTC; CDR3 protein: CASRGQGAGETQYF
V gene: TRBV7-9; J gene: TRBJ1-6; D gene: -; clone size: -; CDR3 DNA: TGTGCCAGCAGCTTAGTGCACGGGGACCAATTTTATAATTCACCCCTCCACTTT; CDR3 protein: CASSLVHGDQFYNSPLHF
V gene: TRBV27; J gene: TRBJ1-1; D gene: -; clone size: -; CDR3 DNA: TGTGCCAGCAGTTTATCGAGGGGGAACACTGAAGCTTTCTTT; CDR3 protein: CASSLSRGNTEAFF
V gene: TRBV28; J gene: TRBJ1-6; D gene: -; clone size: -; CDR3 DNA: TGTGCCAGCAACAGGGCAAATGGCTCACCCCTCCACTTT; CDR3 protein: CASNRANGSPLHF
V gene: TRBV7-3; J gene: TRBJ2-1; D gene: TRBD1; clone size: -; CDR3 DNA: TGTGCCAGCAGCTCCCGGGACAGGGGGTTGGATGAGCAGTTCTTC; CDR3 protein: CASSSRDRGLDEQFF
V gene: TRBV20-1; J gene: TRBJ1-1; D gene: -; clone size: -; CDR3 DNA: TGCAGTGCACGGACAGTCACTGAAGCTTTCTTT; CDR3 protein: CSARTVTEAFF
V gene: TRBV6-5; J gene: TRBJ1-1; D gene: -; clone size: -; CDR3 DNA: TGTGCCAGCAGTGAAGGGAGGGACACTGAAGCTTTCTTT; CDR3 protein: CASSEGRDTEAFF
V gene: TRBV28; J gene: TRBJ2-1; D gene: TRBD2; clone size: -; CDR3 DNA: TGTGCCAGCAGTATCCCTAGCGGGGACCACTACAATGAGCAGTTCTTC; CDR3 protein: CASSIPSGDHYNEQFF
V gene: TRBV29-1; J gene: TRBJ2-3; D gene: TRBD2; clone size: once; CDR3 DNA: TGCAGCGTTGATGGGGGAGGGACAGATACGCAGTATTTT; CDR3 protein: CSVDGGGTDTQYF
V gene: TRBV11-1; J gene: TRBJ1-1; D gene: -; clone size: -; CDR3 DNA: TGTGCCAGCAGCTTAGCAAGTCGAAGAGATACTGAAGCTTTCTTT; CDR3 protein: CASSLASRRDTEAFF
V gene: TRBV19; J gene: TRBJ2-2; D gene: -; clone size: -; CDR3 DNA: TGTGCCGCGAGGCAGGCAGGCCCCGGGGAGCTGTTTTTT; CDR3 protein: CAARQAGPGELFF
V gene: TRBV28; J gene: TRBJ2-5; D gene: -; clone size: -; CDR3 DNA: TGTGCCAGCAGTTTACCTACTAGCACGGAGACCCAGTACTTC; CDR3 protein: CASSLPTSTETQYF
V gene: TRBV4-1; J gene: TRBJ2-2; D gene: -; clone size: -; CDR3 DNA: TGCGCCAGCAGCCCCTCCCTCGGGGAGCTGTTTTTT; CDR3 protein: CASSPSLGELFF
V gene: TRBV27; J gene: TRBJ2-7; D gene: -; clone size: -; CDR3 DNA: TGTGCCAGCAGTACGGAACAATCCACCTACGAGCAGTACTTC; CDR3 protein: CASSTEQSTYEQYF
V gene: TRBV5-1; J gene: TRBJ2-1; D gene: -; clone size: -; CDR3 DNA: TGCGCCAGCAGCTTGGGAGGACTTGAGCACTACAATGAGCAGTTCTTC; CDR3 protein: CASSLGGLEHYNEQFF
V gene: TRBV6-6; J gene: TRBJ2-1; D gene: -; clone size: -; CDR3 DNA: TGTGCCAGCAGTAGGGGCAATGAGCAGTTCTTC; CDR3 protein: CASSRGNEQFF
V gene: TRBV20-1; J gene: TRBJ1-1; D gene: -; clone size: -; CDR3 DNA: TGCAGTGGAGCTTACAACACTGAAGCTTTCTTT; CDR3 protein: CSGAYNTEAFF
V gene: TRBV27; J gene: TRBJ2-7; D gene: TRBD1; clone size: -; CDR3 DNA: TGTGCCAGCACCTTGACAGGGAGCCACGAGCAGTACTTC; CDR3 protein: CASTLTGSHEQYF
V gene: TRBV30; J gene: TRBJ2-5; D gene: -; clone size: -; CDR3 DNA: TGTGCCTGGAGTGTTTCCGGGAGCGAGACCCAGTACTTC; CDR3 protein: CAWSVSGSETQYF
V gene: TRBV19; J gene: TRBJ1-2; D gene: -; clone size: once; CDR3 DNA: TGTGCCAGTGGTGGGACACCCCCCGGCTACACCTTC; CDR3 protein: CASGGTPPGYTF
V gene: TRBV6-5; J gene: TRBJ2-2; D gene: -; clone size: -; CDR3 DNA: TGTGCCAGCAGTCCGCAGGGTCCCGGGGAGCTGTTTTTT; CDR3 protein: CASSPQGPGELFF
V gene: TRBV7-6; J gene: TRBJ2-3; D gene: TRBD2; clone size: -; CDR3 DNA: TGTGCCAGCAGCTTAGCGAGATCCCTAGCGGTTGATACGCAGTATTTT; CDR3 protein: CASSLARSLAVDTQYF
V gene: TRBV12-1; J gene: TRBJ1-5; D gene: -; clone size: -; CDR3 DNA: TGTGCCAGCAGCTTTTCCCCTCGGGACAGGGGGCCGAATCAGCCCCAGCATTTT; CDR3 protein: CASSFSPRDRGPNQPQHF
V gene: TRBV10-1; J gene: TRBJ1-4; D gene: -; clone size: once; CDR3 DNA: TGCCCCCCGCCACAGAATGAAAAACTGTTTTTT; CDR3 protein: CPPPQNEKLFF